This TCR beta chain was sequenced in a study of radiation and T cells in renal cell carcinoma. Specified time point: baseline pretreatment blood. Indicated treatment: 15 Gy SBRT to primary tumor, nephrectomy 4 weeks later. Generated by immunoSEQ multiplex PCR, the TCRdb table keeps only in-frame clones and is missing some. Among 90,000 to 95,000 clones listed, 65% to 85% were seen once. Deletions cut 5 bases from V and 4 bases from J, with 14 bases between. The CDR3 is made up of 13 amino acids. Germline V gives CDR1 SQVTM, CDR2 ANQGSEA. This specimen was blood, taken from a patient whose treatment included radiotherapy and nephrectomy. This clonotype was sampled from a man in his 60s with renal cell carcinoma. This chain uses TRBV29-1 with TRBJ2-5; a weak D match, TRBD1 (5 bases). This chain's CDR3 is CSVSDTVGETQYF. The CDR3 DNA sequence: TGCAGCGTTTCGGACACCGTGGGAGAGACCCAGTACTTC.